The rows below give T cell receptor beta chains drawn from one sample of a study of T cell responses to AZD1222 COVID-19 vaccine. Produced via immunoSEQ multiplex PCR; TCRdb's table is partial and in-frame only. There are some 130,000 clones in the sample; 80% to 90% occur only once, and approximately 1.6% lies in the top ten. Sequencing was performed on peripheral blood, taken on day 0 of AZD1222 vaccination. Source of these receptors: an adult in good health. Both conserved end residues are part of each CDR3. D genes are given only for firm matches. The size of a clone is reported for some rows only, either as once, few or many, or as a class for expanded clones.

- | TRBJ1-2 | TRBV5-5 | - | CASTPLNSQSYGYTF | TGTGCCAGCACCCCGCTTAATTCACAGTCCTATGGCTACACCTTC
- | TRBJ2-1 | TRBV9 | - | CASRNEVYNEQFF | TGTGCCAGCAGAAACGAAGTCTACAATGAGCAGTTCTTC
- | TRBJ1-1 | TRBV12-3/TRBV12-4 | - | CASSYRENTEAFF | TGTGCCAGCAGTTACCGGGAGAACACTGAAGCTTTCTTT
- | TRBJ1-1 | TRBV3-1/TRBV3-2 | - | CASSGRVMATEAFF | TGTGCCAGCAGCGGCCGGGTCATGGCCACTGAAGCTTTCTTT
- | TRBJ2-1 | TRBV5-1 | - | CASSLAPQDNEQFF | TGCGCCAGCAGCTTGGCCCCGCAGGACAATGAGCAGTTCTTC
- | TRBJ1-4 | TRBV28 | - | CASRNGGALEKLFF | TGTGCCAGCCGAAACGGGGGCGCCCTAGAAAAACTGTTTTTT
TRBD1 | TRBJ1-2 | TRBV5-6 | - | CASSVDRGSNYGYTF | TGTGCCAGCAGCGTTGACAGGGGAAGCAACTATGGCTACACCTTC
TRBD1 | TRBJ1-6 | TRBV6-5 | - | CASSYSIGGGSPLHF | TGTGCCAGCAGTTACTCGATAGGGGGCGGATCACCCCTCCACTTT
TRBD1 | TRBJ1-5 | TRBV24-1 | - | CATSETGEDNQPQHF | TGTGCCACCAGTGAAACAGGGGAGGACAATCAGCCCCAGCATTTT
- | TRBJ1-1 | TRBV11-2 | - | CASSSLGQFGYTEAFF | TGTGCCAGCAGCTCCCTGGGGCAGTTTGGATACACTGAAGCTTTCTTT
TRBD1 | TRBJ1-2 | TRBV6-2/TRBV6-3 | once | CASSYEGAVRGYTF | TGTGCCAGCAGTTACGAGGGGGCAGTACGTGGCTACACCTTC
- | TRBJ2-3 | TRBV6-2/TRBV6-3 | - | CASSYSQSTDTQYF | TGTGCCAGCAGTTACTCCCAGAGCACAGATACGCAGTATTTT
TRBD1 | TRBJ2-2 | TRBV7-9 | - | CASSPYETGIPGELFF | TGTGCCAGCAGCCCTTACGAGACAGGGATTCCCGGGGAGCTGTTTTTT
- | TRBJ1-1 | TRBV7-8 | - | CANSLRGGQGRATEAFF | TGTGCCAACAGCCTCCGAGGGGGGCAGGGGAGGGCCACTGAAGCTTTCTTT
- | TRBJ1-3 | TRBV7-9 | many | CASSFSYSSGNTIYF | TGTGCCAGCAGTTTCTCGTACAGCTCTGGAAACACCATATATTTT
TRBD1 | TRBJ2-7 | TRBV19 | once | CASSTNSDRDRRTYEQYF | TGTGCCAGTAGTACAAACTCAGACCGGGACAGGAGAACCTACGAGCAGTACTTC
- | TRBJ1-5 | TRBV7-9 | - | CASSSITGSNQPQHF | TGTGCCAGCAGTTCTATAACCGGGAGCAATCAGCCCCAGCATTTT
- | TRBJ2-7 | TRBV11-2 | - | CASSSLAYEQYF | TGTGCCAGCAGCTCCCTGGCCTACGAGCAGTACTTC
- | TRBJ1-1 | TRBV5-1 | - | CASSLEGGVVGTEAFF | TGCGCCAGCAGCTTGGAAGGAGGGGTGGTTGGCACTGAAGCTTTCTTT
TRBD1 | TRBJ1-2 | TRBV7-2 | - | CASSLGGRTGGYGYTF | TGTGCCAGCAGCTTAGGAGGGAGGACAGGGGGATATGGCTACACCTTC
TRBD1 | TRBJ1-4 | TRBV6-6 | - | CASSHAGQGAEKLFF | TGTGCCAGCAGTCACGCGGGACAGGGTGCTGAAAAACTGTTTTTT
TRBD2 | TRBJ2-7 | TRBV20-1 | - | CSASGGGYEQYF | TGCAGTGCTAGTGGGGGGGGTTACGAGCAGTACTTC
TRBD1 | TRBJ1-1 | TRBV4-2 | - | CASSQVLDRVPEAFF | TGTGCCAGCAGCCAAGTTCTGGACAGGGTCCCTGAAGCTTTCTTT
TRBD1 | TRBJ1-3 | TRBV12-3/TRBV12-4 | - | CASRRGAENTIYF | TGTGCCAGCCGCAGGGGGGCGGAAAACACCATATATTTT
- | TRBJ1-2 | TRBV30 | once | CAWSVLVGTYGYTF | TGTGCCTGGAGTGTACTGGTAGGGACCTATGGCTACACCTTC
- | TRBJ2-3 | TRBV7-6 | - | CASSLAPTDTQYF | TGTGCCAGCAGCTTAGCCCCCACAGATACGCAGTATTTT
TRBD2 | TRBJ2-1 | TRBV27 | - | CASSLSLGGNGQFF | TGTGCCAGCAGTTTAAGCTTGGGGGGGAACGGGCAGTTCTTC
- | TRBJ2-2 | TRBV30 | few | CAWTPLLGIGELFF | TGTGCCTGGACTCCTCTACTGGGGATCGGGGAGCTGTTTTTT
- | TRBJ2-2 | TRBV2 | - | CASRNAPPGTGELFF | TGTGCCAGCAGAAATGCCCCCCCCGGCACCGGGGAGCTGTTTTTT
- | TRBJ2-7 | TRBV19 | - | CASTSRPPHEQYF | TGTGCCAGTACCAGTAGGCCACCGCACGAGCAGTACTTC
TRBD1 | TRBJ1-1 | TRBV5-1 | - | CASSRSGGGEAFF | TGCGCCAGCAGCCGCAGTGGAGGGGGCGAAGCTTTCTTT
TRBD1 | TRBJ2-3 | TRBV19 | - | CASNPTGRNLDTQYF | TGTGCCAGTAACCCGACAGGGCGTAATCTAGATACGCAGTATTTT
- | TRBJ1-2 | TRBV2 | - | CASSTRLGSYGYTF | TGTGCCAGCAGCACGCGGTTGGGTAGCTATGGCTACACCTTC
TRBD1 | TRBJ2-7 | TRBV7-9 | - | CASLDRESYEQYF | TGTGCCAGCTTGGACAGGGAGTCTTACGAGCAGTACTTC
- | TRBJ1-6 | TRBV27 | - | CASSRLQLNSPLHF | TGTGCCAGCAGTAGGTTACAGTTAAATTCACCCCTCCACTTT
- | TRBJ2-1 | TRBV7-8 | - | CASSEMVSSYNEQFF | TGTGCCAGCAGTGAGATGGTGAGCTCCTACAATGAGCAGTTCTTC
- | TRBJ1-2 | TRBV27 | - | CARSDSGRQWGYTF | TGTGCCAGGTCCGACTCGGGGCGTCAGTGGGGCTACACCTTC
- | TRBJ2-4 | TRBV5-8 | - | CASSRSKLAKNIQYF | TGTGCCAGCAGCCGGAGTAAGCTAGCCAAAAACATTCAGTACTTC
TRBD1 | TRBJ2-5 | TRBV10-3 | - | CAIRPDRGLETQYF | TGTGCCATCAGGCCGGACAGGGGTCTGGAGACCCAGTACTTC
- | TRBJ2-7 | TRBV30 | - | CAGKGGRGHEQYF | TGTGCCGGGAAGGGGGGGCGCGGCCACGAGCAGTACTTC
- | TRBJ1-2 | TRBV19 | - | CASSETGLYGYTF | TGTGCCAGTAGTGAGACAGGCCTCTATGGCTACACCTTC